The clone carrying this T cell receptor (beta chain) was observed at least ten times. Its specificity is unknown. It was from about 10 ml of fresh peripheral blood that the PBMCs came. This sample was included in a study of Graves' ophthalmopathy and Graves' hyperthyroidism. Study-wide points: Blood was where most expanded thyroid clonotypes above 0.001 frequency also turned up.

Germline CDR1 is KGHSH and CDR2 is LQKENI. This CDR3 has 14 amino acids. The V segment lost 1 base and the J segment 3 bases; nucleotides outside the gene matches: 1. From RNA, the CDR3 regions of TCR beta chains were amplified and sequenced. HTBI primers primed a first-round RT-PCR, and a second-round multiplex PCR followed. TCRdb fed the multiplex PCR reads into MiXCR, producing one record per CDR3 protein. Found here are 350,000 to 400,000 distinct CDR3 sequences, about 18% of them singletons; the top ten hold more than 1.5%. The TCR sequence derives from a woman between 18 and 29 years old with Graves' ophthalmopathy. The sequencing input was peripheral blood. This rearrangement joins TRBV18 to TRBJ1-1; 8 bases agree with TRBD1. Written as DNA, the CDR3 is TGTGCCAGCTCACCACTGACAGGGGACACTGAAGCTTTCTTT. This gives the protein CASSPLTGDTEAFF.